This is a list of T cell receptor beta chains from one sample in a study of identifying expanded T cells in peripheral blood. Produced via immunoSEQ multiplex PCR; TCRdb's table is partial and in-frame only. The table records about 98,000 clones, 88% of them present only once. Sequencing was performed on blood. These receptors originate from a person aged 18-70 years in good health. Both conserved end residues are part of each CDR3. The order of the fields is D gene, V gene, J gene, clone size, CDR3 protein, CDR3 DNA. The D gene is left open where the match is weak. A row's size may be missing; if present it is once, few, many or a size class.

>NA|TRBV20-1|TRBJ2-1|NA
CSAKGPLEQFF
TGCAGTGCTAAGGGACCGTTGGAGCAGTTCTTC
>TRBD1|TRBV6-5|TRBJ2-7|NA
CASMGQGYEQYF
TGTGCCAGCATGGGACAGGGCTACGAGCAGTACTTC
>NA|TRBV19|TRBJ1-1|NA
CASSIRGALNTEAFF
TGTGCCAGTAGTATTAGGGGGGCCCTGAACACTGAAGCTTTCTTT
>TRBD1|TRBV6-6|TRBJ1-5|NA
CASSQGTGGVSQPQHF
TGTGCCAGCAGTCAGGGGACAGGGGGTGTAAGTCAGCCCCAGCATTTT
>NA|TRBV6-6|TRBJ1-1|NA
CASSPVGSTEAFF
TGTGCCAGCAGCCCCGTTGGTAGCACTGAAGCTTTCTTT
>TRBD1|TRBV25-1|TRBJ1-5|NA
CASSGDRAISNQPQHF
TGTGCCAGCAGTGGAGACAGGGCTATTAGCAATCAGCCCCAGCATTTT
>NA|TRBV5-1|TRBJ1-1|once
CASSFFNSNTEAFF
TGCGCCAGCAGCTTTTTCAACTCGAACACTGAAGCTTTCTTT
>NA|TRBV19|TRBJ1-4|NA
CASNLRDRNEKLFF
TGTGCCAGTAATCTTCGGGACCGCAATGAAAAACTGTTTTTT
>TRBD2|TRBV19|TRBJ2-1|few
CASRGRGTSGNEQFF
TGTGCCAGTAGGGGGAGAGGGACTAGCGGTAATGAGCAGTTCTTC
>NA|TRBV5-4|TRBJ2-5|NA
CASSGGGPGQETQYF
TGTGCCAGCAGCGGGGGAGGCCCGGGCCAGGAGACCCAGTACTTC
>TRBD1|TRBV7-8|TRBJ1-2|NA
CASSKQGDDYGYTF
TGTGCCAGCAGCAAACAGGGGGATGACTATGGCTACACCTTC
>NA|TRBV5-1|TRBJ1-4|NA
CASSPGTNEKLFF
TGCGCCAGCAGCCCAGGGACTAATGAAAAACTGTTTTTT